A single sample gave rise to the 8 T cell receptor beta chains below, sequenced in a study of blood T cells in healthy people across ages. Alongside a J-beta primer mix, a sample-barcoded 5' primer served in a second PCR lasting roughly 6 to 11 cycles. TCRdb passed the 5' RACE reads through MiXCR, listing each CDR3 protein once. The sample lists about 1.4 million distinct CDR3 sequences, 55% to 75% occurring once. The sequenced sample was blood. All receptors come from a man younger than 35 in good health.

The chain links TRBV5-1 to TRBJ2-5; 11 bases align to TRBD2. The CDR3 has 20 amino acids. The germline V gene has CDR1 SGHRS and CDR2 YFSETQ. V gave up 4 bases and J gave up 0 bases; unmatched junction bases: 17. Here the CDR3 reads CASSPETPGLAEYYQETQYF. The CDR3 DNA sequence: TGCGCCAGCAGCCCGGAGACTCCGGGACTAGCGGAATATTACCAAGAGACCCAGTACTTC.

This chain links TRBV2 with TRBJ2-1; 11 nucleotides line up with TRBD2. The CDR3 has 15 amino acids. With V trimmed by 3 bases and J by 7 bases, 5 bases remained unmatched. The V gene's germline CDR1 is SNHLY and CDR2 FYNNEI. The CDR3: CASSDAVAGGNEQFF. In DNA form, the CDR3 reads TGTGCCAGCAGTGATGCAGTAGCGGGGGGGAATGAGCAGTTCTTC.

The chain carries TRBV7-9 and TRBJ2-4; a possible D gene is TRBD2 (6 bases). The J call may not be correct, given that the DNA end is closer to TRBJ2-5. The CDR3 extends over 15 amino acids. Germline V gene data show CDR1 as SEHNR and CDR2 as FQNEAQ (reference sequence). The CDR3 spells CASIGRERAGETQYF. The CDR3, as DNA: TGTGCCAGCATTGGTAGGGAGCGAGCGGGAGAGACCCAGTACTTC.

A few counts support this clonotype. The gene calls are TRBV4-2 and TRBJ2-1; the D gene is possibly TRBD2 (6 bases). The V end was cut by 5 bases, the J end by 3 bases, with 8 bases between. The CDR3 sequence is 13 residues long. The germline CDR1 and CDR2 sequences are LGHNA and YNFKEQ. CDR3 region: CASSGGIYNEQFF. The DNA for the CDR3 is TGTGCCAGCAGCGGAGGGATCTACAATGAGCAGTTCTTC.

In DNA, the CDR3 is TGTGCCAGCAGCCCCCGGACAGACTTCTCTGAAGCTTTCTTT. The encoded protein is CASSPRTDFSEAFF. This chain connects TRBV12-3 or TRBV12-4 to TRBJ1-1, with D possibly TRBD1 on 6 matching bases. This CDR3 has 14 residues. Trimming pared 6 bases from V and 6 bases from J, leaving 17 bases between.

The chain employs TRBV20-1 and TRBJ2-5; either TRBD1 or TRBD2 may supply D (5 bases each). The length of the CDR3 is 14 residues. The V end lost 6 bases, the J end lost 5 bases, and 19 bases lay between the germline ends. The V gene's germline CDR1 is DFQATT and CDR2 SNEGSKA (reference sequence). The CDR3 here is CSANPVGDRETQYF. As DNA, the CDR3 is TGCAGTGCCAACCCCGTGGGGGATAGGGAGACCCAGTACTTC.

The CDR3 DNA reads as TGTGCCAGCAGCTCCGGACAGGGGAATTTTGAGCAGTTCTTC. This sequence encodes CASSSGQGNFEQFF. V gene TRBV7-2 combines with J gene TRBJ2-1; 9 bases map to TRBD1. The CDR3 totals 14 residues. Unmatched junction bases numbered 7, after V lost 4 bases and J lost 9 bases. Germline CDR1 is SGHTA and CDR2 is FQGNSA. Looking up the rest from reference TRBV7-2 and TRBJ2-1 gives the full variable domain: GAGVSQSPSNKVTEKGKDVELRCDPISGHTALYWYRQSLGQGLEFLIYFQGNSAPDKSGLPSDRFSAERTGGSVSTLTIQRTQQEDSAVYLCASSSGQGNFEQFFGPGTRLTVL.

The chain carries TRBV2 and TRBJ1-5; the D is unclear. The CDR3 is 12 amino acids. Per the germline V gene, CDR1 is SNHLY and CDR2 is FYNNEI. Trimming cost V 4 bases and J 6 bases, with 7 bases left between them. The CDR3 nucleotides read TGTGCCAGCAGTGCTGACCCTCAGCCCCAGCATTTT. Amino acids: CASSADPQPQHF.